This T cell receptor (beta chain) was sequenced in a study of blood T cell repertoires in COVID-19. Turning to the study itself: PBMCs, B-cell-depleted T cells, or T cells were the source of the cDNA or gDNA that made up the material.

Using immunoSEQ multiplex PCR, the repertoire was profiled, and TCRdb retains in-frame clones only, with some absent. In the table there are about 190,000 clones, 82% of which are singletons. Germline lookup yields CDR1 SGHRS and CDR2 YFSETQ. Unmatched junction bases numbered 6, after V lost 1 base and J lost 9 bases. The CDR3 is 14 amino acids. The receptor's source is a woman of 80 years or more with active or convalescent COVID-19. Material for sequencing was peripheral blood. The J gene is TRBJ2-1, the V gene TRBV5-1, with 8 bases that match TRBD2. The CDR3 reads CASSLLSGSPEQFF. CDR3 DNA: TGCGCCAGCAGCTTGTTAAGCGGGAGTCCTGAGCAGTTCTTC. Drawing the rest from reference TRBV5-1 and TRBJ2-1, the complete variable domain is KAGVTQTPRYLIKTRGQQVTLSCSPISGHRSVSWYQQTPGQGLQFLFEYFSETQRNKGNFPGRFSGRQFSNSRSEMNVSTLELGDSALYLCASSLLSGSPEQFFGPGTRLTVL.